A single sample is the source of the 10 T cell receptor beta chains below, sequenced in a study of T-cell memory formation after mild COVID-19. MiXCR was run by TCRdb on the 5' RACE reads, yielding one entry per CDR3 protein. This table holds a few hundred thousand distinct CDR3 sequences, over 9% found once. What was sequenced was PBMCs or a T cell subset sorted from them (not recorded which). The receptors stem from a man aged 18 to 29 who had mild COVID-19 (a few samples of this study predate the infection). Cell type and time point are not known.

CDR3: CSANNRGLNTEAFF. CDR3 coding DNA: TGCAGTGCTAACAACAGGGGTCTGAACACTGAAGCTTTCTTT. The rearrangement joins TRBV20-1 to TRBJ1-1; 7 bases are a match to TRBD1. The germline V gene has CDR1 DFQATT and CDR2 SNEGSKA (reference sequence). V lost 4 bases to trimming and J lost 0 bases; unmatched junction nucleotides: 5. CDR3 length: 14 residues.

The CDR3 reads CASSEYQRGGQDTQYF. CDR3 nucleotides: TGTGCCAGCAGTGAATACCAGCGGGGGGGCCAAGATACGCAGTATTTT. The rearrangement links TRBV25-1 to TRBJ2-3; 10 nucleotides align to TRBD2. CDR3 size: 16 residues. The germline V gene encodes CDR1 MGHDK and CDR2 SYGVNS. J lost 5 bases, V lost 0 bases, and 5 bases had no gene match.

This chain uses TRBV2 with TRBJ1-5; weak D call: TRBD1 (6 bases). Germline CDR1 SNHLY, CDR2 FYNNEI. The CDR3 has 15 residues. With 6 bases removed from V and 6 bases from J, the gap between germline ends came to 18 bases. The CDR3 loop is CASSIDRLNSQPQHF. The DNA of the CDR3 is TGTGCCAGCAGCATAGACAGGTTGAACAGTCAGCCCCAGCATTTT.

This clonotype was detected only a few times. The rearrangement joins TRBV6-5 to TRBJ1-1; tentative D call: TRBD1 (5 bases). Germline-derived CDR1 and CDR2 are MNHEY and SVGAGI. Trimming took off 0 bases at V and 5 bases at J, with 13 bases between the two ends. The CDR3 loop spans 15 amino acids. The CDR3 spells CASSYSRGRDTEAFF. The DNA of the CDR3 is TGTGCCAGCAGTTACTCGAGGGGTAGAGATACTGAAGCTTTCTTT.

This chain joins TRBV4-1 and TRBJ1-5; 8 bases align to TRBD1. The V gene end was trimmed by 0 bases and the J gene end by 3 bases; junction bases not matched to a gene: 4. CDR1 is MGHRA and CDR2 is YSYEKL in the germline V gene. The length of the CDR3 is 16 residues. The DNA of the CDR3 is TGCGCCAGCAGCCAAGAAGCAGGGGGCCACAATCAGCCCCAGCATTTT. It yields the protein CASSQEAGGHNQPQHF.

This clonotype has a handful of counts. The chain uses TRBV10-3 and TRBJ2-5; 7 positions match TRBD1. The CDR3 totals 13 residues. Germline CDR1 reads ENHRY; CDR2 reads SYGVKD. After removal of 6 bases from V and 3 bases from J, the junction contained 4 bases not matched to a gene. CDR3 region: CAIRGDREETQYF. In nucleotides, the CDR3 is TGTGCCATCAGGGGAGACAGGGAAGAGACCCAGTACTTC.

This clonotype was found a few times. This chain joins TRBV4-3 and TRBJ2-7, with no clear D. The germline gives CDR1 LGHNA, CDR2 YSLEER. The germline V and J ends were trimmed by 3 bases and 2 bases, with 17 bases remaining between them. The CDR3 runs 16 residues. CDR3 DNA sequence: TGCGCCAGCAGCCACCTTGGGCGTAGGCGCCCCTACGAGCAGTACGTC. It translates to CASSHLGRRRPYEQYV.

This clonotype has only a few counts. V gene TRBV6-5 combines with J gene TRBJ1-3; TRBD1 might be the D (6 bases). The CDR3 is 18 amino acids. V was trimmed by 2 bases and J by 5 bases, leaving 22 bases between them. Germline CDR1 is MNHEY and CDR2 is SVGAGI. The CDR3 loop is CASSYVTGPSLNRNTIYF. The CDR3 DNA sequence: TGTGCCAGCAGTTACGTAACAGGGCCGTCGTTAAACAGAAACACCATATATTTT.

This clonotype was found a few times. The chain recombines TRBV6-5 with TRBJ2-5, with 10 bases aligning to TRBD1. CDR1 is MNHEY, CDR2 SVGAGI, per germline. This CDR3 contains 13 residues. V gave up 10 bases and J gave up 4 bases; unmatched junction bases: 6. The CDR3 coding sequence is TGTGCCACCCGACAGGGGGCTGGAGAGACCCAGTACTTC. As protein: CATRQGAGETQYF.

This clonotype appeared many times. The V and J genes are TRBV18 and TRBJ2-7, with TRBD1 identical over 9 bases. The CDR3 runs to 14 residues. The germline gives CDR1 KGHSH, CDR2 LQKENI. With 6 bases clipped from V and 6 bases from J, the junction kept 9 bases outside the gene matches. The CDR3 is CASSVGGTGTEQYV. CDR3 bases: TGTGCCAGCTCGGTTGGGGGGACAGGGACCGAGCAGTACGTC.